This record looks at one TCR beta chain sequence and its context. This entry is derived from a study of identifying expanded T cells in peripheral blood. Per germline, CDR1 SGHTA and CDR2 FQGNSA. Trimming removed 2 bases at V and 7 bases at J, with 8 bases between. CDR3 size: 12 residues. Produced via immunoSEQ multiplex PCR; TCRdb's table is partial and in-frame only. The repertoire holds some 65,000 clones, with about four fifths as singletons. The sequenced material came from blood. This chain joins TRBV7-2 and TRBJ1-2; D is possibly TRBD1 (5 bases). The source of this sequence is a person aged 18 to 70 in good health. CDR3 in DNA: TGTGCCAGCAGCTTAAGGAGGGGTGGCTACACCTTC. This sequence encodes CASSLRRGGYTF.